The rows below give T cell receptor beta chains drawn from one sample of a study of T cells in Graves' hyperthyroidism and ophthalmopathy. A single record per CDR3 protein comes from TCRdb applying MiXCR to the multiplex PCR reads. This repertoire shows about 610,000 distinct CDR3 sequences, about 15% found once; its top ten account for roughly 4.5%. Material: blood. All receptors come from a woman aged 40 to 50 with Graves' ophthalmopathy. The CDR3 runs from the conserved cysteine through the conserved F or W. A D gene is named only where the DNA matches it firmly. Rows may omit the clone size; those that give it use once, few, many or a size class.

>TRBJ2-7|.|few|TRBV5-1
TGCGCCAGCAGCTACCGGACAGACTCGGAGCAGTACTTC
CASSYRTDSEQYF
>TRBJ2-3|TRBD2|.|TRBV5-4
TGTGCCTATAGCGGGAGTGAGCAAGATACGCAGTATTTT
CAYSGSEQDTQYF
>TRBJ1-2|.|.|TRBV2
TGTGCCAGCACCGCCGGGGGGATGCTGGGTGGCTACACCTTC
CASTAGGMLGGYTF
>TRBJ1-1|TRBD1|few|TRBV4-1
TGCGCCAGCAGCCGGGACAGGGGGCCTGGCACTGAAGCTTTCTTT
CASSRDRGPGTEAFF
>TRBJ1-1|.|many|TRBV7-2
TGTGCCAGCAGCCAGGGCGGGGTCTTTGAAGCTTTCTTT
CASSQGGVFEAFF
>TRBJ2-7|.|.|TRBV20-1
TGCAGTGCTAGAGATGGGGAGGTCCTCTCCTACGAGCAGTACTTC
CSARDGEVLSYEQYF
>TRBJ2-7|TRBD2|.|TRBV29-1
TGCAGCGCCGGGGGGACTAGGGACGAGCAGTACTTC
CSAGGTRDEQYF
>TRBJ1-1|TRBD1|many|TRBV6-1
TGTGCCAGTAGGACAGGTAGATCCCCCTCTGAAGCTTTCTTT
CASRTGRSPSEAFF
>TRBJ2-1|TRBD2|many|TRBV7-8
TGTGCCAGCAGCCCGGGGACTAGCGGGAGTATCAATGAGCAGTTCTTC
CASSPGTSGSINEQFF
>TRBJ2-7|TRBD1|many|TRBV30
TGTGCCTGGAGTACGGGACAGGGCAGCGGCTACGAGCAGTACTTC
CAWSTGQGSGYEQYF
>TRBJ1-1|.|many|TRBV19
TGTGCCAGTAGTATAGATCCAACAGTTCATGGGGCTTTCTTT
CASSIDPTVHGAFF
>TRBJ1-1|.|many|TRBV5-1
TGCGCCAGCAGCTTCGACGGGGACACTGAAGCTTTCTTT
CASSFDGDTEAFF
>TRBJ1-2|.|.|TRBV27
TGTGCCAGCAGCCAAGGGGCAGGGACCTATGGCTACACCTTC
CASSQGAGTYGYTF
>TRBJ1-1|.|many|TRBV19
TGTGCCAGTAAAGGGGGAAGCACTGAAGCTTTCTTT
CASKGGSTEAFF
>TRBJ1-1|.|many|TRBV20-1
TGCAGTGCTAGAAGGGTTGGGGAGTCTGAAGCTTTCTTT
CSARRVGESEAFF
>TRBJ2-5|.|few|TRBV10-3
TGTGCCATCAGTGGTGGGCAGGGAGGACAAGAGACCCAGTACTTC
CAISGGQGGQETQYF
>TRBJ1-2|.|few|TRBV4-2
TGTGCCAGCAGCCAAGCGTCAGGGGAGGACTATGGCTACACCTTC
CASSQASGEDYGYTF
>TRBJ2-2|TRBD1|many|TRBV7-3
TGTGCCCGCAGAAGGGGGCAGGGTGAACCCGCGAACACCGGGGAGCTGTTTTTT
CARRRGQGEPANTGELFF
>TRBJ1-1|TRBD1|.|TRBV5-5
TGTGCCAGCAGCGGGTCAGGGGGTCGGGCTGAAGCTTTCTTT
CASSGSGGRAEAFF
>TRBJ1-5|.|many|TRBV6-2/TRBV6-3
TGTGCCAGCAGTAGAGGGGGTGCGGTGGCCCAGCATTTT
CASSRGGAVAQHF
>TRBJ2-7|.|many|TRBV28
TGTGCCAGCAGTTCCTCAGGGGACGAGCAGTACTTC
CASSSSGDEQYF
>TRBJ2-7|TRBD1|.|TRBV5-1
TGCGCCAGCAGCACCCAACTCAGGACAGGGTTCAACGAGCAGTACTTC
CASSTQLRTGFNEQYF
>TRBJ1-1|.|many|TRBV12-3/TRBV12-4
TGTGCCAGCAGGATACAGGGTGGCACTGAAGCTTTCTTT
CASRIQGGTEAFF
>TRBJ1-5|.|many|TRBV19
TGTGCCAGTGGACAATCCCTCAATCAGCCCCAGCATTTT
CASGQSLNQPQHF
>TRBJ1-1|.|many|TRBV6-1
TGTGCCAGCAGGGGCCGGGACTCAGGGAGCACTGAAGCTTTCTTT
CASRGRDSGSTEAFF
>TRBJ2-7|.|many|TRBV28
TGTGCCAGCAGTACATCGACAGGGAGGGAGGTAGTGCAGTACTTC
CASSTSTGREVVQYF
>TRBJ1-2|TRBD1|many|TRBV28
TGTGCCAGCAGTACCCCGGGACAGGTTCCTTATGGCTACACCTTC
CASSTPGQVPYGYTF
>TRBJ1-2|TRBD1|many|TRBV28
TGTGCCAGCACTGGGACAGGGAGTTTCTATGGCTACACCTTC
CASTGTGSFYGYTF
>TRBJ2-5|.|many|TRBV7-6
TGTGCCAGCAGCTCGCCGGGGCCGTCGTTGGTAGAGACCCAGTACTTC
CASSSPGPSLVETQYF
>TRBJ2-2|.|.|TRBV24-1
TGTGCCACCAGTGATTTGCCTACCGGGACACCGAACACCGGGGAGCTGTTTTTT
CATSDLPTGTPNTGELFF
>TRBJ2-7|.|.|TRBV20-1
TGCAGTGCTAGAGATTCCCTCTACGAGCAGTACTTC
CSARDSLYEQYF
>TRBJ2-2|TRBD2|few|TRBV3-1
TGTGCCAGCAGCCAATTTATAGCGGGAGTTTCGGGGGAGCTGTTTTTT
CASSQFIAGVSGELFF
>TRBJ2-7|TRBD2|few|TRBV6-5
TGTGCCAGCAGTTACTCGGCTAGCGGGAGCCTCTACGAGCAGTACTTC
CASSYSASGSLYEQYF
>TRBJ1-2|TRBD1|many|TRBV19
TGTGCCAGTAGTCGGGGGGGACAGGGACACGGCTACACCTTC
CASSRGGQGHGYTF
>TRBJ1-1|.|many|TRBV2
TGTGCCAGCAGTGATCTTCCAGGGAGCGGCACTGAAGCTTTCTTT
CASSDLPGSGTEAFF
>TRBJ2-5|.|many|TRBV28
TGTGCCAGCAGGACCGGGGTTGGCACGAAAGAGACCCAGTACTTC
CASRTGVGTKETQYF
>TRBJ2-6|.|.|TRBV7-2
TGTGCCAGCAGCAACGCAGGGGCCAACGTCCTGACTTTC
CASSNAGANVLTF
>TRBJ2-4|.|.|TRBV12-3/TRBV12-4
TGTGCCAGCAGGAGAAGCCTAGGCAAAAACATTCAGTACTTC
CASRRSLGKNIQYF
>TRBJ1-2|.|many|TRBV28
TGTGCCAGCAGTCCACGGGCCTCTCGGGATGGCTACACCTTC
CASSPRASRDGYTF
>TRBJ1-1|.|.|TRBV6-5
TGTGCCAGCAGTTACTGGGACGGCTACACTGAAGCTTTCTTT
CASSYWDGYTEAFF
>TRBJ2-5|TRBD1|many|TRBV28
TGTGCCAGCAGTTTAGGAGGCAGGGGGGAGACCCAGTACTTC
CASSLGGRGETQYF
>TRBJ1-1|TRBD1|.|TRBV2
TGTGCCAGCGCACCGGGACAGGAAGCTTTCTTT
CASAPGQEAFF
>TRBJ2-7|TRBD1|many|TRBV18
TGTGCCAGCTCACCGCCTGCGGACAGGGCACCCTACGAGCAGTACTTC
CASSPPADRAPYEQYF
>TRBJ2-5|TRBD1|many|TRBV6-1
TGTGCCAGCAGTCGGACCGGGACAGGGGGCCGGGAGACCCAGTACTTC
CASSRTGTGGRETQYF
>TRBJ1-2|TRBD1|many|TRBV6-1
TGTGCCAGCAGTACGATACAGGGGATGGACTATGGCTACACCTTC
CASSTIQGMDYGYTF
>TRBJ1-5|.|many|TRBV28
TGTGCCAGCAGTTATACAGGAGGCTGGAATCAGCCCCAGCATTTT
CASSYTGGWNQPQHF
>TRBJ1-2|TRBD1|.|TRBV9
TGTGCCAGCAGCGAGGGGACAGGGCTTGACTATGGCTACACCTTC
CASSEGTGLDYGYTF
>TRBJ2-7|TRBD1|few|TRBV6-1
TGTGCCAGCACCTTAAGGTGGACAGGGGTCGACTTC
CASTLRWTGVDF
>TRBJ2-2|TRBD2|few|TRBV12-3/TRBV12-4
TGTGCCAGCAGTTTATCTAAGCGGGGCCGGGGCGGGGAGCTGTTTTTT
CASSLSKRGRGGELFF
>TRBJ2-7|TRBD2|many|TRBV20-1
TGCAGTGCTCCGGGACTAGCGTCCTACGAGCAGTACTTC
CSAPGLASYEQYF
>TRBJ1-5|.|.|TRBV20-1
TGCAGTGCTAGATCGACGGTCCATCAGCCCCAGCATTTT
CSARSTVHQPQHF
>TRBJ1-1|.|many|TRBV28
TGTGCCAGCAAAAGGCAGATGAACACTGAAGCTTTCTTT
CASKRQMNTEAFF
>TRBJ1-6|.|.|TRBV2
TGTGCCAGCAGAGTGACAGAGGATTCACCCCTCCACTTT
CASRVTEDSPLHF
>TRBJ1-1|.|.|TRBV5-1
TGCGCCAGCAGCTTGGAGACAGGAAAGACTGAAGCTTTCTTT
CASSLETGKTEAFF
>TRBJ1-5|.|many|TRBV20-1
TGCAGTGCTTCCCGGGACGGTAATCAGCCCCAGCATTTT
CSASRDGNQPQHF
>TRBJ2-7|.|many|TRBV6-5
TGTGCCAGCAGTTACTCGGGCTTCAGCTCCTACGAGCAGTACTTC
CASSYSGFSSYEQYF
>TRBJ2-5|TRBD2|many|TRBV29-1
TGCAGCGTTGATGGGACTAGCGGTCAAGAGACCCAGTACTTC
CSVDGTSGQETQYF
>TRBJ2-7|.|many|TRBV12-3/TRBV12-4
TGTGCCAGCAGTTTAACTAGTATCGAGCAGTACTTC
CASSLTSIEQYF
>TRBJ2-7|.|many|TRBV20-1
TGCAGTGCTAGAGTCGGCGGGTTTGGGTCCTACGAGCAGTACTTC
CSARVGGFGSYEQYF
>TRBJ1-1|.|many|TRBV5-5
TGTGCCAGCAGCCGGTCAGTTGACACTGAAGCTTTCTTT
CASSRSVDTEAFF